These 17 T cell receptor beta chains came from one sample sequenced in a study of cytotoxic CD8 clonotypes in ibrutinib-treated CLL. Profiled with immunoSEQ multiplex PCR; TCRdb holds only in-frame clones, not every one. The table has some 150,000 clones, about 80% seen once. The material was PBMCs, obtained after 24 months of ibrutinib treatment. These receptors originate from a human donor with chronic lymphocytic leukemia.

This clone has only one observation. The V gene is TRBV4-3, the J gene TRBJ2-6; no definite D call. Germline lookup yields CDR1 LGHNA and CDR2 YSLEER. Trimming removed 0 bases at V and 0 bases at J, with 6 bases between. The CDR3 has 16 amino acids. This chain's CDR3 is CASSQDWASGANVLTF. CDR3 DNA sequence: TGCGCCAGCAGCCAAGATTGGGCCTCTGGGGCCAACGTCCTGACTTTC.

The chain uses TRBV18 and TRBJ2-1; D gene uncertain. V was pared by 3 bases and J by 4 bases, with 10 bases between. The CDR3 sequence is 14 residues long. Germline assignment: CDR1 KGHSH and CDR2 LQKENI. CDR3 sequence: CASSPGYGYNEQFF. DNA for the CDR3: TGTGCCAGCTCACCGGGATATGGGTACAATGAGCAGTTCTTC.

The chain joins TRBV7-7 to TRBJ2-7; 8 positions match TRBD1. The CDR3 spans 9 residues. Germline CDR1 SSHAT, CDR2 FNYEAQ (reference sequence). The CDR3 protein is CEDRDEQYF. The CDR3 bases are TGTGAGGACAGGGACGAGCAGTACTTC.

The chain uses TRBV9 and TRBJ1-6; D gene unclear. CDR1 and CDR2 (germline): SGDLS, YYNGEE. V lost 2 bases and J 3 bases, leaving 15 bases between the germline ends. The CDR3 has 17 residues. This chain's CDR3 is CASSVGVDPFYNSPLHF. The CDR3 nucleotides are TGTGCCAGCAGCGTTGGTGTGGATCCCTTCTATAATTCACCCCTCCACTTT.

The chain has TRBV5-1 and TRBJ2-7; D assignment may be TRBD1 or TRBD2 (5 bases each). The CDR3 spans 12 residues. Trimming stripped 4 bases from V and 2 bases from J, with 7 bases between. Germline loops: CDR1 SGHRS, CDR2 YFSETQ. The CDR3 DNA is TGCGCCAGCAGCAGGGACCCCTACGAGCAGTACTTC. This gives the protein CASSRDPYEQYF.

This chain uses TRBV6-5 with TRBJ1-1, with D unresolved. This CDR3 has 11 amino acids. The V gene's germline CDR1 is MNHEY and CDR2 SVGAGI. V was trimmed by 8 bases and J by 2 bases, leaving 6 bases between them. The CDR3 region is CASGLNTEAFF. The DNA for the CDR3 is TGTGCCAGCGGTCTCAACACTGAAGCTTTCTTT.

The chain combines TRBV5-4 with TRBJ2-7; TRBD2 might be the D (6 bases). This CDR3 is built from 15 residues. The germline V gene has CDR1 SGHNT and CDR2 YYREEE (reference sequence). Trimming took off 3 bases at V and 3 bases at J, with 16 bases between the two ends. CDR3 in DNA: TGTGCCAGCAGCTCGGGGGTTAGCGGCGACTACGAGCAGTACTTC. This gives the protein CASSSGVSGDYEQYF.

CDR3 DNA: TGTGCCTGGAGTACCGGCCGGTCTCCTAGCACAGATACGCAGTATTTT. This gives the protein CAWSTGRSPSTDTQYF. The rearrangement joins TRBV30 to TRBJ2-3; D call uncertain. The germline CDR1 and CDR2 sequences are GTSNPN and SVGIG (reference sequence). V was pared by 2 bases and J by 0 bases, with 15 bases between. The CDR3 is 16 residues long.

The rearrangement links TRBV7-8 to TRBJ2-3, with D tentatively TRBD1 (5 bases). The CDR3 sequence is 12 residues long. V shed 6 bases and J shed 6 bases, with 10 bases lying between them. Germline-derived CDR1 and CDR2 are SGHVS and FQNEAQ. The chain's CDR3 is CASSYRQDTQYF. CDR3 DNA sequence: TGTGCCAGCAGTTACCGACAGGATACGCAGTATTTT.

The rearrangement joins TRBV28 to TRBJ1-3; D gene ambiguous. The CDR3 is 10 residues long. The V gene's germline CDR1 is MDHEN and CDR2 SYDVKM. Trimming removed 4 bases from V and 8 bases from J, with 3 bases in between. The CDR3 is CASSSHTIYF. Here the CDR3 DNA reads TGTGCCAGCAGTTCTCACACCATATATTTT.

This clone was recorded a few times. The rearrangement uses TRBV7-9 and TRBJ1-1; D is unresolved. V gave up 5 bases and J gave up 7 bases, with 11 bases separating them. CDR1 and CDR2 from the germline V gene are SEHNR and FQNEAQ (reference sequence). The CDR3 runs to 12 residues. This chain's CDR3 is CASSPQAGEAFF. In DNA form, the CDR3 reads TGTGCCAGCAGCCCCCAGGCGGGTGAAGCTTTCTTT.

This clone was found a few times. The chain recombines TRBV10-1 with TRBJ1-1, with D possibly TRBD1 on 5 matching bases. Trimming stripped 4 bases from V and 4 bases from J, with 16 bases between. The CDR3 contains 15 residues. Germline V gene sequence: CDR1 WNHNN, CDR2 SYGVQD (reference sequence). CDR3 in DNA: TGCGCCAGCAGTGGGGGGTTCCTTTTGAGCACTGAAGCTTTCTTT. The encoded protein is CASSGGFLLSTEAFF.

The chain links TRBV7-9 to TRBJ2-1; 9 positions match TRBD2. J was trimmed by 9 bases and V by 11 bases; bases with no gene match: 17. This CDR3 contains 15 residues. The germline CDR1 and CDR2 sequences are SEHNR and FQNEAQ (reference sequence). The CDR3 bases are TGTGCCCTCCCCCGGTCGGCGGGAGGGCCGGGTGAGCAGTTCTTC. Translating gives CALPRSAGGPGEQFF.

The chain carries TRBV7-2 and TRBJ1-1; D possibly corresponds to TRBD1 (5 bases). Germline V lookup: CDR1 SGHTA, CDR2 FQGNSA. CDR3 length equals 13 residues. V was shortened by 1 base and J by 7 bases, with 10 bases between the two germline ends. The CDR3 loop reads CASSLVGGDEAFF. Written as DNA, the CDR3 is TGTGCCAGCAGCTTAGTGGGAGGGGATGAAGCTTTCTTT.

The CDR3 region has the DNA TGTGCCAGCAGCTCGAGGGGGGGTTTAAATGAAAAACTGTTTTTT. Translating gives CASSSRGGLNEKLFF. The chain joins TRBV7-2 to TRBJ1-4, with D possibly being TRBD1 (6 bases). This CDR3 has 15 residues. Germline CDR1 is SGHTA and CDR2 is FQGNSA. V was shortened by 4 bases and J by 5 bases, with 14 bases between the two germline ends.

The chain combines TRBV7-2 with TRBJ2-4, with 8 bases lining up with TRBD2. CDR3 size: 14 residues. CDR1 is SGHTA and CDR2 is FQGNSA in the germline V gene. V lost 5 bases and J lost 11; bases outside the gene matches: 11. The CDR3 nucleotides are TGTGCCAGCAGCCCCCGGGGGGGTTTTGGATTTCAGTACTTC. It specifies CASSPRGGFGFQYF.

This chain uses TRBV27 with TRBJ2-3; D possibly corresponds to TRBD2 (9 bases). From germline, CDR1 is MNHEY and CDR2 SMNVEV (reference sequence). CDR3 length: 20 amino acids. V lost 5 bases and J lost 2, with 29 bases in between. The CDR3 spells CASSPWTGSVLAGNTDTQYF. DNA of the CDR3: TGTGCCAGCAGTCCGTGGACAGGGAGCGTCCTAGCGGGGAACACAGATACGCAGTATTTT.